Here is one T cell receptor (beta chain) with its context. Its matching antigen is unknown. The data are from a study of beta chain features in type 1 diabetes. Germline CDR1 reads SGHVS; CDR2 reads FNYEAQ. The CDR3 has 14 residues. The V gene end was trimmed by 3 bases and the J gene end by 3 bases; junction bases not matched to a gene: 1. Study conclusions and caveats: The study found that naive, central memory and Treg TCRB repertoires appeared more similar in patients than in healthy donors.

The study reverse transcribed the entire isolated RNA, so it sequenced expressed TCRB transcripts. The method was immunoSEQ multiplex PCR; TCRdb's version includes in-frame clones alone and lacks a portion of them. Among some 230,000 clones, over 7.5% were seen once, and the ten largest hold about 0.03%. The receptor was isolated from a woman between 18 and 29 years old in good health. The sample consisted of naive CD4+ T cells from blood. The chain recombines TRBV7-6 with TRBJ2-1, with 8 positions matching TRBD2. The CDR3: CASSLLAGYNEQFF. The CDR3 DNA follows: TGTGCCAGCAGCTTGCTAGCGGGCTACAATGAGCAGTTCTTC.